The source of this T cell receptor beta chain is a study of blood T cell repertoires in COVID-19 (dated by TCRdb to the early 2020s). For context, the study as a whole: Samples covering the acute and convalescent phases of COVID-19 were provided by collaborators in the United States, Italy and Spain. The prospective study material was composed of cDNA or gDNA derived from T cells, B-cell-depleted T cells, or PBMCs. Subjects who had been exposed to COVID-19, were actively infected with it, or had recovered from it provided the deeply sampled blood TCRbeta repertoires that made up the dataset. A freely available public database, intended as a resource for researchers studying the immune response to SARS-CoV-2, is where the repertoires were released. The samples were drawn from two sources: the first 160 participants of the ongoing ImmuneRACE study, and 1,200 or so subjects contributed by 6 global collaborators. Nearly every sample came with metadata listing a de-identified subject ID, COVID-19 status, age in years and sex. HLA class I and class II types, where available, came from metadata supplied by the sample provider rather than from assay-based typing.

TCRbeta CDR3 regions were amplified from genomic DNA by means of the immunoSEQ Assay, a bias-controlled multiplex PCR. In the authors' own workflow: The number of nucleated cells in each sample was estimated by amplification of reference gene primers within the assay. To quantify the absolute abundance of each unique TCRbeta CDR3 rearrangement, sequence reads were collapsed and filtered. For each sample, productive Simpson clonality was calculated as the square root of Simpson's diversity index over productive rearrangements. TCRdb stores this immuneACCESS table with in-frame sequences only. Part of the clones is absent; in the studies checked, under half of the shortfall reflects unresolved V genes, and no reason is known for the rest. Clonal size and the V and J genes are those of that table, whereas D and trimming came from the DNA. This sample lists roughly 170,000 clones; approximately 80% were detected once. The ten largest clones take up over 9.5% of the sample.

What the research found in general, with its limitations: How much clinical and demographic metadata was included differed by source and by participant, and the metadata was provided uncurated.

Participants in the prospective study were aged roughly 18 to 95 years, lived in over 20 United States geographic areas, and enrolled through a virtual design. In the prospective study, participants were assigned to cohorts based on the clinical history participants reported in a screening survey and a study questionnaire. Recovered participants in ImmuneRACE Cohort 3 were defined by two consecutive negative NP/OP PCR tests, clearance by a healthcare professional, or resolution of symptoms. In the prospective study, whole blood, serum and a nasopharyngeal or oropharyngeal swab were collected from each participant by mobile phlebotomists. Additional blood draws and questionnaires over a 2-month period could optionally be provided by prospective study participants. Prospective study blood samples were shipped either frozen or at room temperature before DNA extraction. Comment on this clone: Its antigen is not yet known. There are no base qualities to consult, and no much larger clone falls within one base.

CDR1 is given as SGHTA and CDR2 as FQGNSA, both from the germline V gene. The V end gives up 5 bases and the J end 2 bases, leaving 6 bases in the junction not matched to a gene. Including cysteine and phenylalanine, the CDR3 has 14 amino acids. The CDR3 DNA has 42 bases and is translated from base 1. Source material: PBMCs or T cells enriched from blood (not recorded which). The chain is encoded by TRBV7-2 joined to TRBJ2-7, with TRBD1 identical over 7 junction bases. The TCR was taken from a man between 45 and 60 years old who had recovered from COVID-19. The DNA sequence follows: TGTGCCAGCAGCCCGAGACAGGGAACCTACGAGCAGTACTTC. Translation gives CASSPRQGTYEQYF. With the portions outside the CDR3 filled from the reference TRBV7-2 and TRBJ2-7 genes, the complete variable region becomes GAGVSQSPSNKVTEKGKDVELRCDPISGHTALYWYRQSLGQGLEFLIYFQGNSAPDKSGLPSDRFSAERTGGSVSTLTIQRTQQEDSAVYLCASSPRQGTYEQYFGPGTRLTVT.